The rows below give T cell receptor beta chains drawn from one sample of a study of shared clonotypes between healthy human individuals. Assay: immunoSEQ multiplex PCR; the TCRdb copy retains only in-frame clones and omits some. The sample yields millions of clones, roughly 91% seen once. Material: naive CD8+ T cells from PBMCs. Every receptor here comes from a man aged 18 to 30 in good health. Some clones in this sample may be carry-over from other donors' samples. Both conserved end residues are part of each CDR3. A D gene is named only where the DNA matches it firmly.

CASSFSGGYEQYF | TRBV5-1 | 13 | TRBD2
CASGFGTSDYNEQFF | TRBV12-5 | 15 | TRBD2
CASTPIGGRQPQHF | TRBV27 | 14 | .
CASSSGTQGGYTF | TRBV13 | 13 | .
CASSLSYRYVRGEETQYF | TRBV27 | 18 | .
CASSPRDTHSYEQYF | TRBV9 | 15 | .
CSFQGSGEQYF | TRBV29-1 | 11 | .
CASSLTWGQLNSPLHF | TRBV11-2 | 16 | TRBD1
CASSQDRGSGAVVYNEQFF | TRBV4-1 | 19 | .
CASTPPIEAEAFF | TRBV7-9 | 13 | .
CASKFAGRYSSYNEQFF | TRBV27 | 17 | .
CASSITVKTYEQYF | TRBV19 | 14 | .
CASSELRNGDSYGYTF | TRBV25-1 | 16 | .
CASRRGTSGTSYNEQFF | TRBV27 | 17 | TRBD2
CASSYNLDRATGELFF | TRBV28 | 16 | TRBD1
CASSLVAGTDTQYF | TRBV7-9 | 14 | .
CASSLFSQATGELFF | TRBV7-9 | 15 | .
CASSPRLAGANYEQYF | TRBV7-6 | 16 | TRBD2
CAWGSNQPQHF | TRBV30 | 11 | .
CASSPGLSYGYTF | TRBV7-6 | 13 | .
CASSRLAGASEQYF | TRBV27 | 14 | TRBD2
CATSRDREETQYF | TRBV15 | 13 | .
CASSEPSGRENEQFF | TRBV10-2 | 15 | TRBD2
CASSWGNGQPQHF | TRBV19 | 13 | .
CASSLGGGWNEQYF | TRBV5-6 | 14 | .
CAISAGLATSYEQYF | TRBV10-3 | 15 | TRBD2
CASSQEPGAYEQYF | TRBV4-1 | 14 | .
CASRQGRSSGEQFF | TRBV4-1 | 14 | .
CATSEGQRETQYF | TRBV15 | 13 | .
CASKGQGQQETQYF | TRBV7-9 | 14 | TRBD1
CASNSRQNNYGYTF | TRBV2 | 14 | .
CASSVGASVTHYGYTF | TRBV9 | 16 | .
CASSASPQGQPQHF | TRBV9 | 14 | .